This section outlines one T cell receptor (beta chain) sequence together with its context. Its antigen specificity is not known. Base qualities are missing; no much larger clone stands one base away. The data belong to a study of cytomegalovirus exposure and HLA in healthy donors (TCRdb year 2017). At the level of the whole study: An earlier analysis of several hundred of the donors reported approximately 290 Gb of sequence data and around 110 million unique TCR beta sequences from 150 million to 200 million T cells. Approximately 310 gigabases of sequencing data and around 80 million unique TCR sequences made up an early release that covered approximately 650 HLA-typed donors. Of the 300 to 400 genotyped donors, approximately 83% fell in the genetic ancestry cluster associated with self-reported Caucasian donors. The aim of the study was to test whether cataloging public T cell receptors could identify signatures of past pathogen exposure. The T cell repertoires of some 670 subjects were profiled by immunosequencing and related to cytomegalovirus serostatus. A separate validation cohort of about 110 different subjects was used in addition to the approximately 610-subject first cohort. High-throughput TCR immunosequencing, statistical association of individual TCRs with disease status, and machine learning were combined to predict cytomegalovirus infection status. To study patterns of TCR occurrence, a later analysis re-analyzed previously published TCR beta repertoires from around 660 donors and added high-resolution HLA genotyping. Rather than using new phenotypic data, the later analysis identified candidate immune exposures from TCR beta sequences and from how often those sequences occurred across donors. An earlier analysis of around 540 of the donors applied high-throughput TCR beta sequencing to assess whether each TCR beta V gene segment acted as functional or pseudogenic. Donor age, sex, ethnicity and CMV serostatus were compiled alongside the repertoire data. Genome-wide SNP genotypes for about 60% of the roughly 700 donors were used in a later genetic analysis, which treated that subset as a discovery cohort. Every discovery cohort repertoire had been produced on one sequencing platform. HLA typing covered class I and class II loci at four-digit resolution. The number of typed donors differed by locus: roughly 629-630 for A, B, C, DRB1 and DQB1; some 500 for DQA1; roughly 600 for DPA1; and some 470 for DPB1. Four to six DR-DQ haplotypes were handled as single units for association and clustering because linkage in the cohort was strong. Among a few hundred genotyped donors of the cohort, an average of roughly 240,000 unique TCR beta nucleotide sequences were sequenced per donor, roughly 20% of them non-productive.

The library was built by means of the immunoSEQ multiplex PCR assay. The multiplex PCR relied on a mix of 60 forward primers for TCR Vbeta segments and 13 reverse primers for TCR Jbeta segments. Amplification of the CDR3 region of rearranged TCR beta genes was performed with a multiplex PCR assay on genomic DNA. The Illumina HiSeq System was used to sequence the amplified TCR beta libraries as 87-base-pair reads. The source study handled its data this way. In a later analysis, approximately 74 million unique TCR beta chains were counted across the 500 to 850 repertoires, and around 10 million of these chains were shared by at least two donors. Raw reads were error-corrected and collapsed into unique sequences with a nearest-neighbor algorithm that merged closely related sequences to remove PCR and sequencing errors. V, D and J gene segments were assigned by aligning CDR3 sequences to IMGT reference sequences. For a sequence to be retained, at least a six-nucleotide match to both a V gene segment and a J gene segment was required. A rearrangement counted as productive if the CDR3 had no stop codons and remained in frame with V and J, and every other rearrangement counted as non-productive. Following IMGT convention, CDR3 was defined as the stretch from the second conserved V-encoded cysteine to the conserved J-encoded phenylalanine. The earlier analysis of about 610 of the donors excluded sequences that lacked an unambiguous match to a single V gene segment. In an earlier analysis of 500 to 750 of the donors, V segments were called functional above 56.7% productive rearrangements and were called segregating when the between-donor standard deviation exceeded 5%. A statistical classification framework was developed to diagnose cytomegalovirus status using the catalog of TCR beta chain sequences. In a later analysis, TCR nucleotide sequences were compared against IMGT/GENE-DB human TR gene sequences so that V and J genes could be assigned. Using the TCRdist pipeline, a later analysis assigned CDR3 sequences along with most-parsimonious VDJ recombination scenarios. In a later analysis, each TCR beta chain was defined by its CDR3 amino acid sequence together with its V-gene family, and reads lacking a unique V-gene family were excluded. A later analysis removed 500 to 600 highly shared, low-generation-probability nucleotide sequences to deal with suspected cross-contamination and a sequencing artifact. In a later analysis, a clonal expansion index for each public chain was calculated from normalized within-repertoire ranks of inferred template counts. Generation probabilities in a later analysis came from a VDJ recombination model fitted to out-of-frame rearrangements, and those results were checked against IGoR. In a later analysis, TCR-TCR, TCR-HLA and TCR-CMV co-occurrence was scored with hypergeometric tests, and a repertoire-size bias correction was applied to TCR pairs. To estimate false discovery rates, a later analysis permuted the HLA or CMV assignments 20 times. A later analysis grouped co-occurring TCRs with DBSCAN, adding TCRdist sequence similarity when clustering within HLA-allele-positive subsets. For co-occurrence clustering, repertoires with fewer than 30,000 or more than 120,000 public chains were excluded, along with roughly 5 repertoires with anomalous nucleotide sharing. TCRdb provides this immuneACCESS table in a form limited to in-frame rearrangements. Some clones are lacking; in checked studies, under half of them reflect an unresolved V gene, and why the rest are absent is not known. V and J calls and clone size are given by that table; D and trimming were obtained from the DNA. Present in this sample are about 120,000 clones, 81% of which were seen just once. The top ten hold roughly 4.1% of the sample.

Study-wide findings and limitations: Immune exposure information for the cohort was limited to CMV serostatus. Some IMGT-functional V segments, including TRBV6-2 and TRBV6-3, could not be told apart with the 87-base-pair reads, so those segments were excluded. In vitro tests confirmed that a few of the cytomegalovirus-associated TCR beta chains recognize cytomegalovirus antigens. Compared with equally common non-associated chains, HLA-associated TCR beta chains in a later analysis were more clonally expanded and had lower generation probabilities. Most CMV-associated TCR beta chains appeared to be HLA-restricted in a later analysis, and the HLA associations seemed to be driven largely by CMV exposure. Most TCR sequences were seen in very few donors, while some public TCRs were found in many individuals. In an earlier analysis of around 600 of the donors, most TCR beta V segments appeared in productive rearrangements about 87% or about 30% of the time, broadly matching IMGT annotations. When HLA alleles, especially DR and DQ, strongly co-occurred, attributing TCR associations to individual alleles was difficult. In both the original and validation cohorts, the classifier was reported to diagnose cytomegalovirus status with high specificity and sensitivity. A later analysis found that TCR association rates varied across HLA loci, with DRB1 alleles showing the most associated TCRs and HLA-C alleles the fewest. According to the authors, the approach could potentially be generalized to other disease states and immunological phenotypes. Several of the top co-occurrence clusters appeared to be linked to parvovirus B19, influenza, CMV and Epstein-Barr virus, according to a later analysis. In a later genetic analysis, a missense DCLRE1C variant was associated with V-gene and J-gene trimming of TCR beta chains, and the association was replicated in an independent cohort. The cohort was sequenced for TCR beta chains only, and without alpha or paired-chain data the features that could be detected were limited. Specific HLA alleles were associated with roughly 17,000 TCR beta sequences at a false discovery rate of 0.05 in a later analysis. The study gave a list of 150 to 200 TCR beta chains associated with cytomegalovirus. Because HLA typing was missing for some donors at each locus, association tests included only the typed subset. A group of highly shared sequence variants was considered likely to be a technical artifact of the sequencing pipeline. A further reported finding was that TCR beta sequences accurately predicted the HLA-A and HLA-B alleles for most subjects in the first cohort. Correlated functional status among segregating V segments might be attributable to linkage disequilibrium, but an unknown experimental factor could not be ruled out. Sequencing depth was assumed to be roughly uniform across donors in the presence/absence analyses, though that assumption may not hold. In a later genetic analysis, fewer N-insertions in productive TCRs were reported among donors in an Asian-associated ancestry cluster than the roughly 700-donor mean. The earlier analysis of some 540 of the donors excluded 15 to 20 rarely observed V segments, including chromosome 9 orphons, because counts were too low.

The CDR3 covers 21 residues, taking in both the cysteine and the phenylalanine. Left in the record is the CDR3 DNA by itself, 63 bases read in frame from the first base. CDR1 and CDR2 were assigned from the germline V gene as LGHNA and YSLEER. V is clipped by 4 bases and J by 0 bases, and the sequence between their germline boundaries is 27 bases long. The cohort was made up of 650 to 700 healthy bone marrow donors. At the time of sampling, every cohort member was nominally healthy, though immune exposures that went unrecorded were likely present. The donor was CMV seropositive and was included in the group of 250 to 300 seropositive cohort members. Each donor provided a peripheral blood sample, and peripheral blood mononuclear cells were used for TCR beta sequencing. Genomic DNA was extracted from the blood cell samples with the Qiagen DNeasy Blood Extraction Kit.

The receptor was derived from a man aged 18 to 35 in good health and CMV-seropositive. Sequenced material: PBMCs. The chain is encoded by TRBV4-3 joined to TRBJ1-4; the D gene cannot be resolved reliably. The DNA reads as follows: TGCGCCAGCAGCCGCCTTGCCGGTCTTACTTACGCTGCCGCAACTAATGAAAAACTGTTTTTT. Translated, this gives CASSRLAGLTYAAATNEKLFF.